One sample yielded the 13 T cell receptor beta chains listed below, sequenced in a study of cytomegalovirus exposure and HLA in healthy donors. Use of 60 Vbeta and 13 Jbeta primers characterized the PCR. Clones were read by immunoSEQ multiplex PCR, and TCRdb kept only the in-frame ones, dropping some. Among fewer than 150,000 clones listed, more than 75% were seen once. Sample: PBMCs. Receptor source: a male donor in good health and CMV-seronegative.

This clone was picked up a small number of times. The chain joins TRBV4-3 to TRBJ1-1; D call uncertain. V lost 1 base and J lost 1, with 10 bases in between. The CDR3 sequence is 15 residues long. Germline CDR1 and CDR2: LGHNA and YSLEER. The CDR3 spells CASSQGNRGNTEAFF. The CDR3 DNA follows: TGCGCCAGCAGCCAAGGAAACCGAGGGAACACTGAAGCTTTCTTT.

The rearrangement uses TRBV10-3 and TRBJ1-2, with D tentatively TRBD1 (6 bases). The V end lost 10 bases, the J end lost 4 bases, and 13 bases lay between the germline ends. CDR1 and CDR2 from the germline V gene are ENHRY and SYGVKD. The CDR3 sequence is 12 residues long. In nucleotides, the CDR3 is TGTGCCACCTACAGGGATGGCTATGGCTACACCTTC. Protein: CATYRDGYGYTF.

The rearrangement links TRBV9 to TRBJ1-2; 9 bases map to TRBD1. V was pared by 3 bases and J by 5 bases, with 2 bases of the junction left unmatched. CDR3 length equals 13 residues. Germline lookup yields CDR1 SGDLS and CDR2 YYNGEE. CDR3 sequence: CASSGGTGYGYTF. CDR3 DNA: TGTGCCAGCAGCGGGGGGACAGGGTATGGCTACACCTTC.

V usage is TRBV9 and J usage is TRBJ1-5; D ambiguous. This CDR3 contains 15 residues. Germline-derived CDR1 and CDR2 are SGDLS and YYNGEE. The V and J ends lost 0 bases and 2 bases respectively, with 9 bases between them. Here the CDR3 DNA reads TGTGCCAGCAGCGTAGGCAGCCAGGGCAATCAGCCCCAGCATTTT. Its protein product is CASSVGSQGNQPQHF.

The rearrangement links TRBV4-3 to TRBJ1-2, with D tentatively TRBD1 (5 bases). The germline CDR1 and CDR2 sequences are LGHNA and YSLEER. The CDR3 is 16 amino acids. V shed 1 base and J shed 1 base, with 13 bases lying between them. CDR3 loop: CASSQGLGGLNYGYTF. CDR3 sequence (DNA): TGCGCCAGCAGCCAAGGTCTCGGGGGACTTAACTATGGCTACACCTTC.

This clone was seen a single time. The J gene is TRBJ1-1, the V gene TRBV29-1; D uncertain. Germline V CDR1 and CDR2: SQVTM, ANQGSEA. The CDR3 has 12 amino acids. The germline V and J ends were trimmed by 4 bases and 0 bases, with 6 bases remaining between them. In DNA form, the CDR3 reads TGCAGCGTTGCCTCTTTGAACACTGAAGCTTTCTTT. This sequence encodes CSVASLNTEAFF.

This clone was seen only once. The chain joins TRBV28 to TRBJ1-2, with TRBD1 as a possible D gene (5 bases). The CDR3 runs to 15 residues. CDR1 and CDR2 (germline): MDHEN, SYDVKM. With 2 bases removed from V and 7 bases from J, the gap between germline ends came to 17 bases. CDR3 in DNA: TGTGCCAGCAGTTTAATAAACGGGTTCGGGGGTGGCTACACCTTC. Amino acid sequence: CASSLINGFGGGYTF.

V is TRBV5-1 and J is TRBJ2-5; tentative D call: TRBD1 (5 bases). V lost 4 bases, J lost 1 base, and 14 bases lay in between. Germline V gives CDR1 SGHRS, CDR2 YFSETQ. The CDR3 consists of 15 residues. CDR3 sequence: CASSAVTGTQETQYF. The DNA for the CDR3 is TGCGCCAGCAGCGCCGTTACAGGAACCCAAGAGACCCAGTACTTC.

The CDR3 here is CASSLALQGELFF. DNA for the CDR3: TGTGCCAGCAGCTTAGCCCTACAGGGGGAACTGTTTTTT. The rearrangement joins TRBV11-2 to TRBJ1-4; 8 nucleotides agree with TRBD1. The CDR3 is made up of 13 amino acids. Germline CDR1 SGHAT, CDR2 FQNNGV. The junction had 4 bases not matched to a gene; V was cut back by 1 base and J by 12 bases.

CDR3 coding DNA: TGTGCCAGCAGTTTAATGCGAGGGGAGGGTCAGCCCCAGCATTTT. This gives the protein CASSLMRGEGQPQHF. The chain carries TRBV28 and TRBJ1-5; D perhaps matches TRBD1 (5 bases). The CDR3 has 15 residues. Between the trimmed V and J ends, which lost 2 bases and 6 bases, there was a span of 14 bases. Per the germline V gene, CDR1 is MDHEN and CDR2 is SYDVKM.

V usage is TRBV18 and J usage is TRBJ2-7; 7 bases fit TRBD2. This CDR3 is 16 amino acids long. Unmatched junction bases numbered 14, after V lost 2 bases and J lost 7 bases. Germline CDR1 and CDR2: KGHSH and LQKENI. The CDR3 nucleotides read TGTGCCAGCTCACCAAGGGGAGGGACGAGATCAGGGGAGCAGTACTTC. Translation: CASSPRGGTRSGEQYF.

The rearrangement links TRBV7-2 to TRBJ2-3; 9 bases are shared with TRBD2. The CDR3 contains 19 residues. Germline V CDR1 and CDR2: SGHTA, FQGNSA. V trimming: 1 base; J trimming: 0 bases; junction bases outside the gene matches: 11. This CDR3 reads CASSLVGAGGQRSTDTQYF. In nucleotides, the CDR3 is TGTGCCAGCAGCTTAGTAGGCGCGGGGGGGCAGCGGAGCACAGATACGCAGTATTTT.

V and J are TRBV5-1 and TRBJ2-7; D is unclear. The CDR3 sequence is 14 residues long. Deletions cut 4 bases from V and 0 bases from J, with 11 bases between. The germline V gene has CDR1 SGHRS and CDR2 YFSETQ. The CDR3 DNA reads as TGCGCCAGCAGCCCTCGCCGGAGCTCCTACGAGCAGTACTTC. It yields the protein CASSPRRSSYEQYF.